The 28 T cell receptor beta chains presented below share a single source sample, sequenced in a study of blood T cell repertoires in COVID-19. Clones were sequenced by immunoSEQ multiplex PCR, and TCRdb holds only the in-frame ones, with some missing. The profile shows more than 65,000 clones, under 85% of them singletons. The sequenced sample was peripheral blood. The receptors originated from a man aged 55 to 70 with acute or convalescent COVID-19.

The CDR3 loop is CASRFRDYGYTF. Written as DNA, the CDR3 is TGTGCCAGCAGATTCAGGGACTATGGCTACACCTTC. The chain combines TRBV7-9 with TRBJ1-2; D is possibly TRBD1 (5 bases). This CDR3 has 12 amino acids. V shed 6 bases and J shed 3 bases, with 8 bases lying between them. In germline, CDR1 is SEHNR, CDR2 FQNEAQ (reference sequence).

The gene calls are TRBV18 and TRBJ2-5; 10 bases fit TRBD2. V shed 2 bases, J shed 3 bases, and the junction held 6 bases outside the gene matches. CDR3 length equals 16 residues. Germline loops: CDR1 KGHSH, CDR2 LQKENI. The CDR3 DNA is TGTGCCAGCTCACCAAGTTTAGCGGGGGGAAAAGAGACCCAGTACTTC. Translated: CASSPSLAGGKETQYF.

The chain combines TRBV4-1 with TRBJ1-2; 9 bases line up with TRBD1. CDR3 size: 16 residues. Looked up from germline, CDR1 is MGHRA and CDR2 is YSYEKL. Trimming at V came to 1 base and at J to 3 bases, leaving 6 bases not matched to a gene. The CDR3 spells CASSQVQGARDYGYTF. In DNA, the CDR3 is TGCGCCAGCAGCCAAGTACAGGGGGCAAGGGACTATGGCTACACCTTC.

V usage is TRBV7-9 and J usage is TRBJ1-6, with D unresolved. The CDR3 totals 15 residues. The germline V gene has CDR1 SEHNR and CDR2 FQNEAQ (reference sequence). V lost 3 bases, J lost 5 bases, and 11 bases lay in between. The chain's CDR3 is CASSLGGGDNSPLHF. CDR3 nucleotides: TGTGCCAGCAGCTTGGGTGGCGGGGATAATTCACCCCTCCACTTT.

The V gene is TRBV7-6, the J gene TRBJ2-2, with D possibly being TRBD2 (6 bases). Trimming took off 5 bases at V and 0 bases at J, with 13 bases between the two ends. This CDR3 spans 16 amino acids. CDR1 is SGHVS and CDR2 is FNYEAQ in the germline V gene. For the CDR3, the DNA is TGTGCCAGCAGCGCCCAGACGGGAGCGAACACCGGGGAGCTGTTTTTT. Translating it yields CASSAQTGANTGELFF.

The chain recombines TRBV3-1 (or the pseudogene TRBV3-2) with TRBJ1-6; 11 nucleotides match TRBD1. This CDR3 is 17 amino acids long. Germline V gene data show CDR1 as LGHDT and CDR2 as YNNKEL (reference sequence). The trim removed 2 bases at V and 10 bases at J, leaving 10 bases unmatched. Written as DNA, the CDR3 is TGTGCCAGCAGCCAACTGACCGGGACAGGGGGAAGATCACCCCTCCACTTT. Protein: CASSQLTGTGGRSPLHF.

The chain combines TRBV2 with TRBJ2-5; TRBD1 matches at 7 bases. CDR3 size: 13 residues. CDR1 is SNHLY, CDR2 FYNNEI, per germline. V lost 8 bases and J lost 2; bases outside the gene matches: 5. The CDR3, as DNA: TGTGCCAGCTTCAGGGGACAGCAAGAGACCCAGTACTTC. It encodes CASFRGQQETQYF.

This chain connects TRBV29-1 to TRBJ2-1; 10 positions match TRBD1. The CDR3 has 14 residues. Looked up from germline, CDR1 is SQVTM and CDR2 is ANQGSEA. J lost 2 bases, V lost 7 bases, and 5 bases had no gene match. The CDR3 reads CSATGQGTYNEQFF. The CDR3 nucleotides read TGCAGCGCAACGGGACAGGGGACCTACAATGAGCAGTTCTTC.

CDR3 DNA: TGCGCCAGCAGCGATCGGACAGGGGGTTCGGCTGAAGCTTTCTTT. This codes for CASSDRTGGSAEAFF. The V and J genes are TRBV4-1 and TRBJ1-1; 10 bases map to TRBD1. Germline loops: CDR1 MGHRA, CDR2 YSYEKL. This CDR3 is 15 amino acids long. V dropped 5 bases and J dropped 6; count of bases not matched to a gene: 9.

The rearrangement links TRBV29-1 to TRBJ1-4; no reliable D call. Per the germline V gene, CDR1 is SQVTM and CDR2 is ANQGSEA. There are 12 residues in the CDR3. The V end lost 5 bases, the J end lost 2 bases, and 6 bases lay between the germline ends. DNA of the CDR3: TGCAGCGTTTTACAGACTAATGAAAAACTGTTTTTT. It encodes CSVLQTNEKLFF.

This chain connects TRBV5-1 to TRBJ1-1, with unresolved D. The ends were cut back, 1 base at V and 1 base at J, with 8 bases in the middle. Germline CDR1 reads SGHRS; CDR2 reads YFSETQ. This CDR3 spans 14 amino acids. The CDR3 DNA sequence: TGCGCCAGCAGCTTGCCAGGTGAGAACACTGAAGCTTTCTTT. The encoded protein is CASSLPGENTEAFF.

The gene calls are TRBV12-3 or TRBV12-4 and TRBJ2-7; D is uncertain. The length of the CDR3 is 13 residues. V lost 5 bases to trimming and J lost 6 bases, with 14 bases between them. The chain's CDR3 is CASSNRAFGEQYF. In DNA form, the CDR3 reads TGTGCCAGCAGTAACAGAGCTTTCGGCGAGCAGTACTTC.

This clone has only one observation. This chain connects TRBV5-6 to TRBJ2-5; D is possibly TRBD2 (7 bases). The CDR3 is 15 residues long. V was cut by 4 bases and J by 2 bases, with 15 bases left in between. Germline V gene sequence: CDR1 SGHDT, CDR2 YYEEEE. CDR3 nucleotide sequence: TGTGCCAGCAGCCCGGAGGGGGGGCCTCAAGAGACCCAGTACTTC. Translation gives CASSPEGGPQETQYF.

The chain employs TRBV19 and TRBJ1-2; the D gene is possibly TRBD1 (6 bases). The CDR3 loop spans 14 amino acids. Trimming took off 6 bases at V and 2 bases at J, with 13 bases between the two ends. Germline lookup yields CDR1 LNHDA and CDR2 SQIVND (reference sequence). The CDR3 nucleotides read TGTGCCAGTAGGCCCACAGGGTTCAACTATGGCTACACCTTC. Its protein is CASRPTGFNYGYTF.

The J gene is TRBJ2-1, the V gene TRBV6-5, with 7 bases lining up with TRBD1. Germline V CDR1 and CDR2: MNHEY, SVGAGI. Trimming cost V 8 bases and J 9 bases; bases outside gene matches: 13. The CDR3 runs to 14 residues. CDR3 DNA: TGTGCCAGCGGCACCCCAGGGGGATCAGGTGAGCAGTTCTTC. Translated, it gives CASGTPGGSGEQFF.

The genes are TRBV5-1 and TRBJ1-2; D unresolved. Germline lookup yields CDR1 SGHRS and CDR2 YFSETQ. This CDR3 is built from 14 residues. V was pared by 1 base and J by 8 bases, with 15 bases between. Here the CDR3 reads CASSLNSASGGYTF. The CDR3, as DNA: TGCGCCAGCAGCTTGAATTCAGCTAGTGGAGGCTACACCTTC.

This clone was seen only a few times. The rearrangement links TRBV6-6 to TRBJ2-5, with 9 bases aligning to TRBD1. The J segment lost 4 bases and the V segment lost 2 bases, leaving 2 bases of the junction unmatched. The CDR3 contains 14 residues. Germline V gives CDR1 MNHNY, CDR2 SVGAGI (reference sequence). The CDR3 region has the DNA TGTGCCAGCAGTTACCCGGGACAGGGAGAGACCCAGTACTTC. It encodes CASSYPGQGETQYF.

The CDR3 loop is CASARGVQGNTIYF. CDR3 DNA sequence: TGTGCCAGCGCCAGGGGGGTGCAGGGAAACACCATATATTTT. V gene TRBV6-5 combines with J gene TRBJ1-3, with TRBD1 identical over 7 bases. J was trimmed by 4 bases and V by 8 bases; bases with no gene match: 8. The CDR3 totals 14 residues. Germline V gene lookup returns CDR1 MNHEY and CDR2 SVGAGI.

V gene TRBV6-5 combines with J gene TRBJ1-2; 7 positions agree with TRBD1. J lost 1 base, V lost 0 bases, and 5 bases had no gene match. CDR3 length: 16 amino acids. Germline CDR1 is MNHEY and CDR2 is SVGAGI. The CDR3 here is CASSYSGNRGNYGYTF. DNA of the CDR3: TGTGCCAGCAGTTACTCAGGGAACAGGGGTAACTATGGCTACACCTTC.

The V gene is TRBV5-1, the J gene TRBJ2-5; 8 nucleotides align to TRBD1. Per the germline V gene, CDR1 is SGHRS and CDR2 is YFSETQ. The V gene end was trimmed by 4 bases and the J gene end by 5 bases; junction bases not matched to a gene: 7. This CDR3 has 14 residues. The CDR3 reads CASSEGQGGETQYF. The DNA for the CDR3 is TGCGCCAGCAGCGAAGGACAGGGCGGGGAGACCCAGTACTTC.

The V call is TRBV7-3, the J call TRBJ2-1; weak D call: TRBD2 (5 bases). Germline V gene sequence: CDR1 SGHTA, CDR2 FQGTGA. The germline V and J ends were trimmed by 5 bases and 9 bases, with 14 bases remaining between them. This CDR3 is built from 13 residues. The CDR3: CASSANQRGEQFF. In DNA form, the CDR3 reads TGTGCCAGCAGCGCCAATCAACGGGGTGAGCAGTTCTTC.

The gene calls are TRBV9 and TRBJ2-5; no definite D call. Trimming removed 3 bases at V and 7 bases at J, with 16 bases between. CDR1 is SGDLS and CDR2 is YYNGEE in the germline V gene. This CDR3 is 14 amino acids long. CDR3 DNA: TGTGCCAGCAGCGCCATCTCTAGTGAAGGGACCCAGTACTTC. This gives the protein CASSAISSEGTQYF.

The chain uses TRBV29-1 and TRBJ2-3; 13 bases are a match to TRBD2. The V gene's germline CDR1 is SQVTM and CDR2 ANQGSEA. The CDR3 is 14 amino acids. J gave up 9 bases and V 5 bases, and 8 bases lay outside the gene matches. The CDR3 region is CSVQTSGGLGTQYF. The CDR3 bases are TGCAGCGTTCAGACTAGCGGGGGGTTAGGGACGCAGTATTTT.

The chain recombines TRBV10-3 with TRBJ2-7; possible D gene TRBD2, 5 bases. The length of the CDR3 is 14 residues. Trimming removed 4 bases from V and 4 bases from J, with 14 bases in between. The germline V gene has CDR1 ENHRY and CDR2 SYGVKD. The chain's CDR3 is CAISGGPVGYEQYF. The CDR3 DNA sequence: TGTGCCATCAGTGGCGGGCCCGTGGGGTACGAGCAGTACTTC.

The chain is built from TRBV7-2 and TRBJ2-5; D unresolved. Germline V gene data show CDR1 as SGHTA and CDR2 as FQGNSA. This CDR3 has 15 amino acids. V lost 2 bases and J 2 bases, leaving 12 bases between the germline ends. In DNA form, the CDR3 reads TGTGCCAGCAGCTTAAACGTGGGCCTACAAGAGACCCAGTACTTC. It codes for CASSLNVGLQETQYF.

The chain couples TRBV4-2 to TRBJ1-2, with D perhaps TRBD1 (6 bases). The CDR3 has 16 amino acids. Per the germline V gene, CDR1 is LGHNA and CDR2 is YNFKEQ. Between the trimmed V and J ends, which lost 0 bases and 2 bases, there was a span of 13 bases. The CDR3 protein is CASSQDPQGNNYGYTF. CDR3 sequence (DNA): TGTGCCAGCAGCCAAGATCCCCAGGGGAACAACTATGGCTACACCTTC.

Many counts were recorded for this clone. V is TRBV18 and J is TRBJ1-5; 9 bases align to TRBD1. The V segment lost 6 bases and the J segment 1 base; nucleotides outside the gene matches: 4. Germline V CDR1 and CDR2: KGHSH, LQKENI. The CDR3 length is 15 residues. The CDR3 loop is CASSYGQGSNQPQHF. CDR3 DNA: TGTGCCAGCTCCTACGGACAGGGGAGCAATCAGCCCCAGCATTTT.

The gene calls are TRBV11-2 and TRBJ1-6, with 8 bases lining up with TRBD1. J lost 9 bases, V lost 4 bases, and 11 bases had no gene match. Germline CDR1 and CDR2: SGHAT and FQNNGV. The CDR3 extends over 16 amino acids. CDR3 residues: CASSSREDRVVSPLHF. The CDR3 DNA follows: TGTGCCAGCAGCTCAAGGGAGGACAGGGTAGTTTCACCCCTCCACTTT.